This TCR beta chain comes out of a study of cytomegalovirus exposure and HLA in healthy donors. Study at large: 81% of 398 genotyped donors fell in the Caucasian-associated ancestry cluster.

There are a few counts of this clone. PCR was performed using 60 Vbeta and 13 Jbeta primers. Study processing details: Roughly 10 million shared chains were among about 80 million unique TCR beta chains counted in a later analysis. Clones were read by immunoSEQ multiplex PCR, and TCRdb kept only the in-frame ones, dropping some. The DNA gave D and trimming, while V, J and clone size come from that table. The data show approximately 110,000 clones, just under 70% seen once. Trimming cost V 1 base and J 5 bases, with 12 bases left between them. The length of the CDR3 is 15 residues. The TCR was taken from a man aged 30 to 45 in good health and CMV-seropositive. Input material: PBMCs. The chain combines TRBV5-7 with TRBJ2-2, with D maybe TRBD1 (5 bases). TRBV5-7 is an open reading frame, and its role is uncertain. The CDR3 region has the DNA TGTGCCAGCAGCTTGACAGGCCTGGGGACCGGGGAGCTGTTTTTT. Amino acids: CASSLTGLGTGELFF.